This TCR beta chain is from a study of blood T cell repertoires in COVID-19. As for the study in general: Samples representing acute and convalescent COVID-19 were sourced from the United States, Italy and Spain. PBMCs, B-cell-depleted T cells, or T cells provided the cDNA or gDNA that made up the material.

Only in-frame clones appear in the TCRdb table, and some are missing; sequencing was by immunoSEQ multiplex PCR. The sample shows some 300,000 clones, roughly 91% of them seen only once. The CDR3 contains 15 residues. V was pared by 5 bases and J by 4 bases, with 3 bases of the junction left unmatched. Germline CDR1 and CDR2: SGHAT and FQNNGV. This clone showed up just once. The chain carries TRBV11-2 and TRBJ1-5, with 12 bases fitting TRBD1. The TCR sequence derives from a woman aged 45-59 years who had been exposed to COVID-19. Material for sequencing was PBMCs or T cells enriched from blood (not recorded which). The CDR3 loop is CASSQGQGANQPQHF. CDR3 DNA: TGTGCCAGCAGCCAGGGACAGGGGGCGAATCAGCCCCAGCATTTT. The complete variable domain, with remaining parts taken from reference TRBV11-2 and TRBJ1-5, reads EAGVAQSPRYKIIEKRQSVAFWCNPISGHATLYWYQQILGQGPKLLIQFQNNGVVDDSQLPKDRFSAERLKGVDSTLKIQPAKLEDSAVYLCASSQGQGANQPQHFGDGTRLSIL.